The clone carrying this T cell receptor beta chain was seen only a few times. What was amplified from RNA transcripts were TCR beta CDR3 regions. First-round RT-PCR targeting the TCR CDR3 was performed with the HTBI primer set. TCRdb processed the multiplex PCR reads anew with MiXCR; each CDR3 protein has one entry. The table records 640,000 or so distinct CDR3 sequences, 14% of them present only once. This entry belongs to a study of T cells in Graves' hyperthyroidism and ophthalmopathy. PBMCs stemmed from 10 ml fresh peripheral blood. Sequenced input: blood. This TCR derives from a woman younger than 30 with Graves' ophthalmopathy.

CDR3 sequence (DNA): TGCAGTGCTAGAGACTGGGGAGGGACGGGCACTGAAGCTTTCTTT. This codes for CSARDWGGTGTEAFF. This chain links TRBV20-1 with TRBJ1-1; D is possibly TRBD1 (5 bases). V lost 0 bases to trimming and J lost 4 bases, with 15 bases between them. CDR1 and CDR2 (germline): DFQATT, SNEGSKA (reference sequence). The CDR3 runs 15 residues.